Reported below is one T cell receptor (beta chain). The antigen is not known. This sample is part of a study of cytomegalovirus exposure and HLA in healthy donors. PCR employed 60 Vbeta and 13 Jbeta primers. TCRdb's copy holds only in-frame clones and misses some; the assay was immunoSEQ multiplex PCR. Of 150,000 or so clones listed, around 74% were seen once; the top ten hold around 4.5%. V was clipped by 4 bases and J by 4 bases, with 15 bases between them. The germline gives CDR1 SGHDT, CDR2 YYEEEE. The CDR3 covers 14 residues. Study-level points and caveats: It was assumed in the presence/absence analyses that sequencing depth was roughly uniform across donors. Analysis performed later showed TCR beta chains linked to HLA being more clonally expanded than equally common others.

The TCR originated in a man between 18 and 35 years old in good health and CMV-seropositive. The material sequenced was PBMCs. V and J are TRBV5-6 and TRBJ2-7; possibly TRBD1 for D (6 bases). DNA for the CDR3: TGTGCCAGCAGCATAGGGGGATCTGTATACGAGCAGTACTTC. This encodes CASSIGGSVYEQYF.